This T cell receptor (beta chain) emerged from a study of beta chain features in type 1 diabetes. Study results and caveats: For patients and controls alike, PCR might favor shorter templates to the same degree. Reduced insertions and increased deletions marked VDJ junctions in type 1 diabetes patients. People with Type 1 diabetes carried modestly yet significantly shorter TCRB CDR3s in all four CD4+ subsets.

Markers CD45RO/CCR7/CD25/CD127/CD95/CD27 served to sort CD4+ naive, central memory, regulatory and stem cell-like memory cells. Comments on this clone: No antigen is known for it.

Reverse transcription of all isolated RNA meant that expressed TCRB transcripts were sequenced. Clones were read by immunoSEQ multiplex PCR, and TCRdb kept only the in-frame ones, dropping some. The profile shows under 450,000 clones, around 15% of them singletons. The germline gives CDR1 SEHNR, CDR2 FQNEAQ (reference sequence). The J segment lost 2 bases and the V segment lost 7 bases, leaving 6 bases of the junction unmatched. CDR3 length equals 16 residues. The receptor comes from a woman between 18 and 29 years old in good health. Sequenced sample: naive CD4+ T cells from blood. The chain is built from TRBV7-9 and TRBJ2-3; 13 bases fit TRBD2. The CDR3 bases are TGTGCCAGCATCCTAGGACTAGCGGGAGACACAGATACGCAGTATTTT. It translates to CASILGLAGDTDTQYF. Full variable domain (missing parts from reference TRBV7-9 and TRBJ2-3): DTGVSQNPRHKITKRGQNVTFRCDPISEHNRLYWYRQTLGQGPEFLTYFQNEAQLEKSRLLSDRFSAERPKGSFSTLEIQRTEQGDSAMYLCASILGLAGDTDTQYFGPGTRLTVL.